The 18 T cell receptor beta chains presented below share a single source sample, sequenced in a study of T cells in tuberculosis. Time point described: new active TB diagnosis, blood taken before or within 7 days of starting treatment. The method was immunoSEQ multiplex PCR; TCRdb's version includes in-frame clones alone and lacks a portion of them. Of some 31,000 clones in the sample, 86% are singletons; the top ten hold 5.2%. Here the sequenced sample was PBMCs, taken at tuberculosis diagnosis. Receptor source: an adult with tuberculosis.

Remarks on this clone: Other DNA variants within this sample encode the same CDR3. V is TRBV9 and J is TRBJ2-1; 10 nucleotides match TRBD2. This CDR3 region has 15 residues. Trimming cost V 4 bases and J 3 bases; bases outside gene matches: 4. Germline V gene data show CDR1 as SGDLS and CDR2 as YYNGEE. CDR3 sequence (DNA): TGTGCCAGCAGCCCGAGGACTAGCGGCTACAATGAGCAGTTCTTC. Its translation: CASSPRTSGYNEQFF.

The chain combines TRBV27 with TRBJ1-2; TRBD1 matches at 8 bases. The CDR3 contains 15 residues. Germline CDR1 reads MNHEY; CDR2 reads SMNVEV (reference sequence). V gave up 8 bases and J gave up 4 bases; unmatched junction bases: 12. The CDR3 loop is CASGKPTGTGYGYTF. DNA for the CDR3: TGTGCCAGCGGAAAGCCTACCGGGACAGGCTATGGCTACACCTTC.

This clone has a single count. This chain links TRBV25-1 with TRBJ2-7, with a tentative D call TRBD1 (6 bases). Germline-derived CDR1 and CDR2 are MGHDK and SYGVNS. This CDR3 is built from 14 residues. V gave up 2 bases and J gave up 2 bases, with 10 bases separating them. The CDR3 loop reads CASSEGNRAYEQYF. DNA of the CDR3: TGTGCCAGCAGTGAAGGTAACAGGGCCTACGAGCAGTACTTC.

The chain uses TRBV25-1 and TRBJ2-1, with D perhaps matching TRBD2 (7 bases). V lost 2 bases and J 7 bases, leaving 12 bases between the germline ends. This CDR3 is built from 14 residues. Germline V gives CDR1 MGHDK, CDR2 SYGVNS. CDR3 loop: CASSEGGGVNEQFF. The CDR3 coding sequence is TGTGCCAGCAGTGAAGGAGGGGGGGTGAATGAGCAGTTCTTC.

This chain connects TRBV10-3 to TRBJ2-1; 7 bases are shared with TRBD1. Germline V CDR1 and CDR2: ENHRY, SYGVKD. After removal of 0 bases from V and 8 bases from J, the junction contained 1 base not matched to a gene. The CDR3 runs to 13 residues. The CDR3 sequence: CAISESQGDEQFF. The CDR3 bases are TGTGCCATCAGTGAGTCGCAGGGGGATGAGCAGTTCTTC.

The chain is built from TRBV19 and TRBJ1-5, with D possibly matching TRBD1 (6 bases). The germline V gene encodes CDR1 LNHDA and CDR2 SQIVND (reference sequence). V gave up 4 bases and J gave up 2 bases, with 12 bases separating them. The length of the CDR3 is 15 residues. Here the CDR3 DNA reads TGTGCCAGTAGTAGAACCAGGGGTGGCAATCAGCCCCAGCATTTT. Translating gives CASSRTRGGNQPQHF. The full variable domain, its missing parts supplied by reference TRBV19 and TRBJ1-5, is DGGITQSPKYLFRKEGQNVTLSCEQNLNHDAMYWYRQDPGQGLRLIYYSQIVNDFQKGDIAEGYSVSREKKESFPLTVTSAQKNPTAFYLCASSRTRGGNQPQHFGDGTRLSIL.

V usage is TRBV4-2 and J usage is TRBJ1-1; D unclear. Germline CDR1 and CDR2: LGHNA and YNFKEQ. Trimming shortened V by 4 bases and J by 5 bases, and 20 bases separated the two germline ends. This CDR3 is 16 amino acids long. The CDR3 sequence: CASSPSGVGRGTEAFF. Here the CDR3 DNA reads TGTGCCAGCAGCCCCTCTGGGGTAGGGCGAGGGACTGAAGCTTTCTTT.

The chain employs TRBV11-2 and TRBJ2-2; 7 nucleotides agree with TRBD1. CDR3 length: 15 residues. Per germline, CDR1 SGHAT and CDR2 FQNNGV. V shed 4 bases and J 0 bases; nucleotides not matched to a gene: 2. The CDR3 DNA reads TGTGCCAGCAGCTGGGGGACAGCGAACACCGGGGAGCTGTTTTTT. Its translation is CASSWGTANTGELFF.

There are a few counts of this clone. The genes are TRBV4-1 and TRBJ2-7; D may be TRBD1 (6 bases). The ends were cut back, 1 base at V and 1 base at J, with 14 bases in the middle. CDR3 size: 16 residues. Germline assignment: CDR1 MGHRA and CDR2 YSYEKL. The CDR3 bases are TGCGCCAGCAGCCAAGCTGTCGCCAGGGGATCCTACGAGCAGTACTTC. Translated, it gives CASSQAVARGSYEQYF.

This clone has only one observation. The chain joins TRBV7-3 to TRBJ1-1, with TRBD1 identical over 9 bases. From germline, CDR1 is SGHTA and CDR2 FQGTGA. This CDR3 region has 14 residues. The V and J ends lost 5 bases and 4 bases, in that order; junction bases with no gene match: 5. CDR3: CASSQGQGSTEAFF. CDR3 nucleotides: TGTGCCAGCAGCCAAGGACAGGGGAGCACTGAAGCTTTCTTT.

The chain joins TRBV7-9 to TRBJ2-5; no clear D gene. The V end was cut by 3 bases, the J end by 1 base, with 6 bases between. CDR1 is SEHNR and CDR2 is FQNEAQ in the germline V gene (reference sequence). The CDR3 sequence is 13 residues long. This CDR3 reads CASSLTVQETQYF. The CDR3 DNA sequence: TGTGCCAGCAGCTTGACTGTCCAAGAGACCCAGTACTTC.

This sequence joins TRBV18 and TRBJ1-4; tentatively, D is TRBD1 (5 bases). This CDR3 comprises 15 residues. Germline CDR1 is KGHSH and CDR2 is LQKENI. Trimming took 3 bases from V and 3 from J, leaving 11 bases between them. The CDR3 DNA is TGTGCCAGCTCACCCGCCTGGGGGGCTAATGAAAAACTGTTTTTT. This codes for CASSPAWGANEKLFF.

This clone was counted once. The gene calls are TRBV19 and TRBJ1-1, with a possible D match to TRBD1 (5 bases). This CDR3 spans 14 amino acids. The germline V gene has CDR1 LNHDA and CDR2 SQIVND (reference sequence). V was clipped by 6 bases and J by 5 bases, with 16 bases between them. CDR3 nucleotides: TGTGCCAGTAGGGGTTGGACACCCGGAACTGAAGCTTTCTTT. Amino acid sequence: CASRGWTPGTEAFF.

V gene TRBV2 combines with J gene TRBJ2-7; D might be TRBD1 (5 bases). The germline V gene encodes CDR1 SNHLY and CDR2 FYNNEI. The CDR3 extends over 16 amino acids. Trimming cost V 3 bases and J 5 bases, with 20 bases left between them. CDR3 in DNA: TGTGCCAGCAGTGAGGGGCTGACCGTAACGGACCACGAGCAGTACTTC. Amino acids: CASSEGLTVTDHEQYF.

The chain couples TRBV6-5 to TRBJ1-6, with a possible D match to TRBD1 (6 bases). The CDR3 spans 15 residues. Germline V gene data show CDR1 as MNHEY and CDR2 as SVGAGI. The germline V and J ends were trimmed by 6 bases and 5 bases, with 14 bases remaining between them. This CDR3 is CASRSLQGNNSPLHF. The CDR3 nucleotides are TGTGCCAGCAGATCTCTACAGGGAAATAATTCACCCCTCCACTTT.

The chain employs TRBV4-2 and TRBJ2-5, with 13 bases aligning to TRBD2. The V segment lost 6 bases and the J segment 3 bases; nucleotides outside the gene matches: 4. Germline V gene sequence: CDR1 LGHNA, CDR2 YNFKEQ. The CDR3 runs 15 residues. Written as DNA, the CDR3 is TGTGCCAGCAGTACCGGGACTAGCGGGAAAGAGACCCAGTACTTC. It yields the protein CASSTGTSGKETQYF.

CDR3 region: CASSLRAGPSYEQYF. Here the CDR3 DNA reads TGTGCCAGCAGCTTACGGGCGGGCCCCTCCTACGAGCAGTACTTC. This chain uses TRBV7-3 with TRBJ2-7, with D maybe TRBD2 (5 bases). The V gene lost 2 bases and the J gene lost 0 bases, with 11 bases spanning the gap. The CDR3 has 15 residues. CDR1 is SGHTA and CDR2 is FQGTGA in the germline V gene. The full variable domain, with the rest looked up from reference TRBV7-3 and TRBJ2-7, is GAGVSQTPSNKVTEKGKYVELRCDPISGHTALYWYRQSLGQGPEFLIYFQGTGAADDSGLPNDRFFAVRPEGSVSTLKIQRTERGDSAVYLCASSLRAGPSYEQYFGPGTRLTVT.

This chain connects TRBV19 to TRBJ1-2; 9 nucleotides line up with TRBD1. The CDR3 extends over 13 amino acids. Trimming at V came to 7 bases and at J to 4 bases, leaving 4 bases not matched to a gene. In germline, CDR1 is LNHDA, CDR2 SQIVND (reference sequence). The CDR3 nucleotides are TGTGCCAGTAATACGGGACAGGGCTATGGCTACACCTTC. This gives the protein CASNTGQGYGYTF.